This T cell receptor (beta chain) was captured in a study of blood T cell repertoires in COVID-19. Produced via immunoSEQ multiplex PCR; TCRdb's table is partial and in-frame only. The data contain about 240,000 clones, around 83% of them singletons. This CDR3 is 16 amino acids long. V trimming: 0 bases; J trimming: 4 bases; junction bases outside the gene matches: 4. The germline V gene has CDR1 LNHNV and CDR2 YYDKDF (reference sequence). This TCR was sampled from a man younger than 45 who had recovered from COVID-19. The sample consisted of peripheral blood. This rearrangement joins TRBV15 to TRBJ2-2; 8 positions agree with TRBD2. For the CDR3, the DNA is TGTGCCACCAGCAGAGATCCGGGGGGGAGCACCGGGGAGCTGTTTTTT. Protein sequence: CATSRDPGGSTGELFF.